This T cell receptor beta chain was identified in a study of OX40 agonist ivuxolimab in advanced cancers. The CDR3 length is 12 residues. Germline values: CDR1 GTSNPN, CDR2 SVGIG (reference sequence). V lost 2 bases and J lost 3, with 7 bases in between. General study results and limits: Low normalized T-cell clonal expansion also characterized some of the nonresponders.

Notes on this clone: The antigen remains undetermined.

Patients who had autoimmune disease history or got systemic immunosuppression were left out. Method: immunoSEQ multiplex PCR; TCRdb's copy keeps in-frame clones and lacks some. The table shows roughly 56,000 clones, with 84% occurring only once. The source material was CD4+ or CD8+ T cells sorted from blood, sampled in a trial of the OX40 agonist ivuxolimab. The chain combines TRBV30 with TRBJ2-5; D might be TRBD2 (6 bases). This clonotype was obtained from an adult with an advanced solid tumor such as melanoma, head and neck, liver or kidney cancer. Here the CDR3 reads CAWSPGEETQYF. In DNA, the CDR3 is TGTGCCTGGAGTCCGGGGGAAGAGACCCAGTACTTC.